This TCR beta chain was obtained from a study of T cells in Graves' hyperthyroidism and ophthalmopathy. The source material, RNA transcripts, was used to amplify TCR beta CDR3 regions. Primed by the HTBI set, a first-round RT-PCR was run on the TCR CDR3. TCRdb re-derived calls from the multiplex PCR reads in MiXCR, one entry per CDR3 protein. Among 550,000 to 700,000 distinct CDR3 sequences, 14% to 15% were seen once, and the ten largest hold around 4%. The germline CDR1 and CDR2 sequences are KGHDR and SFDVKD. The CDR3 covers 13 residues. The V and J ends lost 9 bases and 7 bases, in that order; junction bases with no gene match: 10. This clonotype appeared a few times. One base away lies a much larger clone, so this may be a sequencing read error.

The TCR sequence derives from a middle-aged woman with Graves' ophthalmopathy. The V call is TRBV24-1, the J call TRBJ2-5; 7 bases agree with TRBD2. Sequenced input: blood. CDR3 protein: CATGGLGEGTQYF. CDR3 in DNA: TGTGCCACCGGTGGACTTGGGGAGGGGACCCAGTACTTC.